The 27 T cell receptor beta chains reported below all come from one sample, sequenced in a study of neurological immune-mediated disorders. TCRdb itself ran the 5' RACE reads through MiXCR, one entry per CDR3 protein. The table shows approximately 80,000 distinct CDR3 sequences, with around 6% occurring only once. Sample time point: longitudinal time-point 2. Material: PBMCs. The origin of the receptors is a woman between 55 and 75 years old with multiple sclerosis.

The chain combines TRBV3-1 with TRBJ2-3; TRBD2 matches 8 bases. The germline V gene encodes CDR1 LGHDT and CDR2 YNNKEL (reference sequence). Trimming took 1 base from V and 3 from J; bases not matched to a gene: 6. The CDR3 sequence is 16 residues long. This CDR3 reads CASSQVLTSGTDTQYF. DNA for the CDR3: TGTGCCAGCAGCCAAGTTCTTACTAGCGGAACAGATACGCAGTATTTT.

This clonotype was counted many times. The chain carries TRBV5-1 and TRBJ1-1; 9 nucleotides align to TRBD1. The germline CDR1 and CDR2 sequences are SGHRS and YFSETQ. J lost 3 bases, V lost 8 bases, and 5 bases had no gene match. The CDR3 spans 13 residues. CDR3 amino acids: CASRTGEDTEAFF. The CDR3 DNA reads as TGCGCCAGTAGGACAGGGGAGGACACTGAAGCTTTCTTT.

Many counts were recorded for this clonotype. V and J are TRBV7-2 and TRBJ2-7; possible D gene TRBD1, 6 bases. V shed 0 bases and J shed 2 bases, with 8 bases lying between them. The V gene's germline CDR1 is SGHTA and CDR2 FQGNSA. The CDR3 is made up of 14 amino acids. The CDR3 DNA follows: TGTGCCAGCAGCTTAGCGGGGGCCACCTACGAGCAGTACTTC. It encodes CASSLAGATYEQYF.

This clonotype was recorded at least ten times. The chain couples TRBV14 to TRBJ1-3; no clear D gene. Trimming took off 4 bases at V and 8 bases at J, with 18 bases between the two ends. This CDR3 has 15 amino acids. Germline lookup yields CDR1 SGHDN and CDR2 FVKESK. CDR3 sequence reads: CASSPQDRIRDTIYF. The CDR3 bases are TGTGCCAGCAGCCCTCAAGACCGGATCCGAGACACCATATATTTT. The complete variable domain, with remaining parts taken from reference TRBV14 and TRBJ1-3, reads EAGVTQFPSHSVIEKGQTVTLRCDPISGHDNLYWYRRVMGKEIKFLLHFVKESKQDESGMPNNRFLAERTGGTYSTLKVQPAELEDSGVYFCASSPQDRIRDTIYFGEGSWLTVV.

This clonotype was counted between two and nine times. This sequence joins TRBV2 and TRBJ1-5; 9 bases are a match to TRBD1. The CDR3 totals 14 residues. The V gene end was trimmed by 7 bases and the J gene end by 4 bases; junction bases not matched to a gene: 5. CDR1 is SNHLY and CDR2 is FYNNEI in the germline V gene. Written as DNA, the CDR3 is TGTGCCAGCACCGAGGGGACAGGGAATCAGCCCCAGCATTTT. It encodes CASTEGTGNQPQHF.

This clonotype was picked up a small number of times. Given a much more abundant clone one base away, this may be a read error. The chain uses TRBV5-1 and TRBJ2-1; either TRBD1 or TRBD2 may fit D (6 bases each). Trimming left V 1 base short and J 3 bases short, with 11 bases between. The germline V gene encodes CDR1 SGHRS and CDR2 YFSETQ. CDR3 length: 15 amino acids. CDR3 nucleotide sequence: TGCGCCAGCAGCTTGCCGGGGGCAGGCTACAATGAGCAGTTCTTC. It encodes CASSLPGAGYNEQFF.

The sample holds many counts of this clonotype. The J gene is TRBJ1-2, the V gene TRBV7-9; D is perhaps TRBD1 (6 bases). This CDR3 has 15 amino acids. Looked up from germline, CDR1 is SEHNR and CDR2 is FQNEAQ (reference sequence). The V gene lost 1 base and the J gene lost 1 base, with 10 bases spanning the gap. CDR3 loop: CASSLEGGHNYGYTF. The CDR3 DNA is TGTGCCAGCAGCTTAGAGGGGGGGCATAACTATGGCTACACCTTC. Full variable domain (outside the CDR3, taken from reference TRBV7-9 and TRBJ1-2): DTGVSQNPRHKITKRGQNVTFRCDPISEHNRLYWYRQTLGQGPEFLTYFQNEAQLEKSRLLSDRFSAERPKGSFSTLEIQRTEQGDSAMYLCASSLEGGHNYGYTFGSGTRLTVV.

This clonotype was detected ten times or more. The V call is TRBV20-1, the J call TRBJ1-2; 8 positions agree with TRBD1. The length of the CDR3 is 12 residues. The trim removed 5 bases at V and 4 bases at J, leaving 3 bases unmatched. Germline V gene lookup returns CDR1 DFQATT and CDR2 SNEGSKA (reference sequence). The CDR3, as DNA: TGCAGTGCTTATACAGGGGGCTATGGCTACACCTTC. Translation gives CSAYTGGYGYTF.

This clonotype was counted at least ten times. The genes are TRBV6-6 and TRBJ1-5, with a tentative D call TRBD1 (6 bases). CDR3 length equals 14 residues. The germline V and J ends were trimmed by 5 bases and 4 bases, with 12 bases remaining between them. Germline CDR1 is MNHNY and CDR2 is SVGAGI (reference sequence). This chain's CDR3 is CASSNPGDNQPQHF. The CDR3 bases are TGTGCCAGCAGTAATCCAGGGGATAATCAGCCCCAGCATTTT.

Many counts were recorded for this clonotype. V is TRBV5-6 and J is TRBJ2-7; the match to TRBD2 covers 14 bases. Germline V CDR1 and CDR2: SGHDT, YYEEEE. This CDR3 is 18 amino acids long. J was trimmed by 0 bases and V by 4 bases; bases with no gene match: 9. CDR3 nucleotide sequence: TGTGCCAGCAGCCCGGGACTAGCGGGGGTGGCGTACTCCTACGAGCAGTACTTC. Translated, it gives CASSPGLAGVAYSYEQYF.

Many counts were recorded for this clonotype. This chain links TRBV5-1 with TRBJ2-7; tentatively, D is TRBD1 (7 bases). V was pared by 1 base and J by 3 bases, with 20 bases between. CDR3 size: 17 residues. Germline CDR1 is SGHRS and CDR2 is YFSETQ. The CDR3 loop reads CASSLSFQGGSLYEQYF. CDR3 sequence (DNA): TGCGCCAGCAGCTTGTCTTTTCAGGGGGGCTCCCTCTACGAGCAGTACTTC.

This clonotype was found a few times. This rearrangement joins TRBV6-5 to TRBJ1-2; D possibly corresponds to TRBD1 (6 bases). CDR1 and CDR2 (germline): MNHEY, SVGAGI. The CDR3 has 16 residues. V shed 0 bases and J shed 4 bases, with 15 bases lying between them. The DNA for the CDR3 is TGTGCCAGCAGTTACTCAGCGGGGGCGCAGGTCTATGGCTACACCTTC. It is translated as CASSYSAGAQVYGYTF.

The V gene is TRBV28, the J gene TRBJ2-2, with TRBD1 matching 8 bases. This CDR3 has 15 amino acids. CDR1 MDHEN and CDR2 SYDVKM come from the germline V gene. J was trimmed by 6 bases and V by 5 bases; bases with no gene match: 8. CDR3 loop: CASSLLQGVSGELFF. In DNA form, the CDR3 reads TGTGCCAGCAGTCTTCTACAGGGGGTCTCCGGGGAGCTGTTTTTT.

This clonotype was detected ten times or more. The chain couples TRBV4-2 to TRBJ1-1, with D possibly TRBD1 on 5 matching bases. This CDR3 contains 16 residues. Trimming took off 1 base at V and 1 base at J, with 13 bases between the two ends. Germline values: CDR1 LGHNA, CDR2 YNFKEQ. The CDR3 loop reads CASSQASGDQNTEAFF. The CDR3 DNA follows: TGTGCCAGCAGCCAAGCCTCTGGGGACCAGAACACTGAAGCTTTCTTT.

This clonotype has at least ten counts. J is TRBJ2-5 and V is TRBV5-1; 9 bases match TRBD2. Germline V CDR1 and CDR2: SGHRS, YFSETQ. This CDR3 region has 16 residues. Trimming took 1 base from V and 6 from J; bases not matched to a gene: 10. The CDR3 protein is CASSLLSGGLQQTQYF. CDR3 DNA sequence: TGCGCCAGCAGCTTGCTTAGCGGGGGCCTCCAGCAGACCCAGTACTTC. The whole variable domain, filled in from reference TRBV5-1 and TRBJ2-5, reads KAGVTQTPRYLIKTRGQQVTLSCSPISGHRSVSWYQQTPGQGLQFLFEYFSETQRNKGNFPGRFSGRQFSNSRSEMNVSTLELGDSALYLCASSLLSGGLQQTQYFGPGTRLLVL.

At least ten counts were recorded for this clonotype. The CDR3, as DNA: TGTGCCAGCAGCCTCACAGGGGGCATGGGGACTGAAGCTTTCTTT. Translated, it gives CASSLTGGMGTEAFF. The rearrangement links TRBV14 to TRBJ1-1, with TRBD1 identical over 9 bases. V dropped 4 bases and J dropped 5; count of bases not matched to a gene: 8. The CDR3 loop spans 15 amino acids. Germline assignment: CDR1 SGHDN and CDR2 FVKESK.

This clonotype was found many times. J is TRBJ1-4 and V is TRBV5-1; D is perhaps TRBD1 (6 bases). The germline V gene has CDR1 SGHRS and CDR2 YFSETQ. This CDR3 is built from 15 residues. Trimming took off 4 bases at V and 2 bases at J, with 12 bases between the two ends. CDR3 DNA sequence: TGCGCCAGCAGCATCGACAGGAAGACTAATGAAAAACTGTTTTTT. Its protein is CASSIDRKTNEKLFF.

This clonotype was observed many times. DNA for the CDR3: TGCAGTGCTAGAGACGGGCAGAGAAATTTGGGGCAAGAGACCCAGTACTTC. Its translation: CSARDGQRNLGQETQYF. This chain joins TRBV20-1 and TRBJ2-5; unclear D gene. This CDR3 spans 17 amino acids. Germline loops: CDR1 DFQATT, CDR2 SNEGSKA (reference sequence). V lost 0 bases to trimming and J lost 2 bases, with 19 bases between them.

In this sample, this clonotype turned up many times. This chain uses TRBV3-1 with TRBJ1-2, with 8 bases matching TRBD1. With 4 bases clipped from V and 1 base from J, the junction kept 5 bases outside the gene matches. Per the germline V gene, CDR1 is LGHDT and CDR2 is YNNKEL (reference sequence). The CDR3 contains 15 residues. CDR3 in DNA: TGTGCCAGCAGCCGAAACAGGGGGGTTAACTATGGCTACACCTTC. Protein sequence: CASSRNRGVNYGYTF.

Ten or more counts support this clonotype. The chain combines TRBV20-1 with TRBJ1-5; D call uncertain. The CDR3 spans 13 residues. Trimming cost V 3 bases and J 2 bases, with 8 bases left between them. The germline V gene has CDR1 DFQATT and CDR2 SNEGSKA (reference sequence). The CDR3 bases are TGCAGTGCTAGCGAGGCGGGCAATCAGCCCCAGCATTTT. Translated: CSASEAGNQPQHF.

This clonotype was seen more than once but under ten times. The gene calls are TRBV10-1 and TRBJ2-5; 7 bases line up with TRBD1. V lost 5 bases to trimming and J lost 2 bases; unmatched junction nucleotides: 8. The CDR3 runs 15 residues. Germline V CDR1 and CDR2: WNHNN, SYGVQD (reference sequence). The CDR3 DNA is TGCGCCAGCAGTTTCACCCGGGACAGTCAAGAGACCCAGTACTTC. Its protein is CASSFTRDSQETQYF.

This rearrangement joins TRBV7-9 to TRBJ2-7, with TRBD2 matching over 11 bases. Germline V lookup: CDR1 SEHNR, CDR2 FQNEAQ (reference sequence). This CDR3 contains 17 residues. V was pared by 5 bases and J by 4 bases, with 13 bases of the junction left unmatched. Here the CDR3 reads CASSPAPSGGPIYEQYF. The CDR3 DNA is TGTGCCAGCAGCCCCGCGCCTAGCGGGGGGCCAATTTACGAGCAGTACTTC.

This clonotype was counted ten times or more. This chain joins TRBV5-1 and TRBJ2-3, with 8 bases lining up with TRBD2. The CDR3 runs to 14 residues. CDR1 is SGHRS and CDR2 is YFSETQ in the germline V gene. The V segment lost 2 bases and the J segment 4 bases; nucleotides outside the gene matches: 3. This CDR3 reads CASSFGGGSDTQYF. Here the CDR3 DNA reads TGCGCCAGCAGCTTCGGGGGGGGATCAGATACGCAGTATTTT.

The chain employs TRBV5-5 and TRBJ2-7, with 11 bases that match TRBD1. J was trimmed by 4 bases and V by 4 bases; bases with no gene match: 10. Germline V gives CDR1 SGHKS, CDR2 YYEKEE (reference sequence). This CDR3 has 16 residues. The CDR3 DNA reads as TGTGCCAGCAGCGGAGGACAGGGGGCGACCCCATACGAGCAGTACTTC. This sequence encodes CASSGGQGATPYEQYF.

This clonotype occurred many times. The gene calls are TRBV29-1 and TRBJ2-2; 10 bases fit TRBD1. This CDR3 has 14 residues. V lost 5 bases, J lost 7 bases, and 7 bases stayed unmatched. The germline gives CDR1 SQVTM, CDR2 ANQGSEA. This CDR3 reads CSVYRDRGYGELFF. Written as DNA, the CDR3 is TGCAGCGTTTACCGGGACAGGGGTTACGGGGAGCTGTTTTTT.

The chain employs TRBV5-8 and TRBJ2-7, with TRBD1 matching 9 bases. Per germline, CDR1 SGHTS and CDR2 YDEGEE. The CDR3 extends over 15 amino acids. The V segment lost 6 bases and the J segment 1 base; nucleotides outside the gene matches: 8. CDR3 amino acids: CASTSGQGISYEQYF. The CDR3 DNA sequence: TGTGCCAGCACCTCCGGACAGGGGATATCCTACGAGCAGTACTTC.

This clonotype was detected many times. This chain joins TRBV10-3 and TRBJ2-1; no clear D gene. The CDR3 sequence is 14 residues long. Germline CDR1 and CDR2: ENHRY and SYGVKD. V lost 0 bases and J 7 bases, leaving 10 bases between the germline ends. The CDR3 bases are TGTGCCATCAGTGAGTCGAAGTCGGAGAATGAGCAGTTCTTC. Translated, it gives CAISESKSENEQFF.